This T cell receptor beta chain was sequenced in a study of T cells after yellow fever vaccination (dated by TCRdb to about 2019). Study-wide context: Libraries from fractions with low cell numbers were prepared with the SMART-Seq v4 Ultra Low Input RNA kit. Two healthy male donors, one aged 18 to 30 and one aged 30 to 40 years, made up the cohort. Bulk TCR alpha and beta repertoires were sequenced longitudinally to track T-cell clones before and after primary and booster YFV17D yellow fever vaccination. Blood was drawn at multiple timepoints before and after primary and secondary immunization, with bulk PBMC replicates and cell subsets isolated.

Comment on this clonotype: Its antigen target is currently unknown. No clone much larger than this one lies a single base away; base qualities are absent.

TCR cDNA was synthesized by 5'RACE template switching, through which a universal primer site and unique molecular identifiers were introduced. Priming of cDNA synthesis was performed from both the TCR alpha and TCR beta constant segments. Library amplification involved two PCR steps, and the second step added sample barcodes and sequencing adapters. Sequencing of the libraries was done on either Illumina HiSeq 2500 (2x100 bp) or NovaSeq (2x150 bp). In the paper's pipeline: MIGEC was used to demultiplex reads and collapse the reads into UMI consensus sequences, and MiXCR was used for V(D)J alignment. Vaccine-responding clonotypes were defined with edgeR using replicate PBMC samples, requiring FDR below 0.01 and a log2 fold change above 5 up to day 15. Each bulk clonotype received a CD4 or CD8 identity based on whether the sequenced CD4 or CD8 repertoire contained that clonotype at higher abundance. Through fastp at Q25 and MiXCR, TCRdb rebuilt clones from the public reads, retaining in-frame beta chains. Records with the same CDR3 protein are collapsed into one entry carrying the most frequent genes and DNA. TCRdb, not the original authors, processed these V and J calls. This sample lists fewer than 650,000 distinct CDR3 sequences; 21% were detected once. The biggest ten clones account for around 16% of the sample.

Here is what the overall study found, with its caveats: A small share of clonotypes was detected in both CD4 and CD8 compartments, with the overlap likely arising from convergent recombination. After the booster, most of the clones that had expanded following primary vaccination were detected again (about 95% of CD4 and 80% to 90% of CD8), which suggests that memory was broadly maintained. The secondary T-cell response was weaker than the primary response but faster, peaking on day 5 instead of day 15. Because the study included only a couple of donors, the extent to which the findings can be generalized is limited. Computational filtering was needed because FACS-sorted repertoires could contain abundant contaminating clonotypes from the bulk population.

The treatment or condition label for this specimen denotes: live attenuated yellow fever vaccine strain. At each blood-draw timepoint, two biological replicates of bulk PBMCs were collected. A standard Ficoll-Paque protocol was used to isolate PBMCs from peripheral blood. TriZol was used to extract RNA from bulk PBMCs, CD4 and CD8 fractions, and dextramer-positive and dextramer-negative fractions. The CDR3 measures 13 amino acids from cysteine to phenylalanine. The read is trimmed to its CDR3 DNA, 39 bases read in frame from base 1. As encoded in the germline V gene, CDR1 is MNHEY while CDR2 is SVGEGT. Here V drops 5 bases and J drops 11 bases, and the junction holds 10 bases not matched to any gene.

This sequence was found in a man between 18 and 29 years old who received the YFV17D yellow fever vaccine. Rearrangement joined TRBV6-2 or TRBV6-3 to TRBJ1-1; 8 of the junction bases match TRBD1. Sequencing used PBMCs, obtained approximately 22 days after the first yellow fever vaccination. The CDR3 protein: CASSGQGWTWAFF. The DNA is TGTGCCAGCAGTGGACAGGGTTGGACGTGGGCTTTCTTT.